Detailed here is one T cell receptor beta chain. The sample originates from a study of blood T cell repertoires in COVID-19. About the study: Acute and convalescent COVID-19 specimens originated in the United States, Italy and Spain. T cells, B-cell-depleted T cells, or PBMCs provided the cDNA or gDNA that served as material.

Per the authors' pipeline: Reference gene primer amplification gave nucleated cell count estimates. This table comes from immunoSEQ multiplex PCR, and its TCRdb copy is limited to in-frame clones, with some not included. That table furnishes V, J and clone size, whereas the DNA furnished D and trimming. The data contain 30,000 or so clones, 65% to 70% of them singletons. The receptor's source is a human donor in a cohort sampled during active COVID-19. The source material was peripheral blood.

CDR3 sequence (DNA): TGTGCCTGGGGCCGGGACAGGGCTAACTATGGCTACACCTTC. Translated: CAWGRDRANYGYTF. The chain joins TRBV30 to TRBJ1-2; 9 nucleotides match TRBD1. The CDR3 covers 14 residues. Germline CDR1 is GTSNPN and CDR2 is SVGIG (reference sequence). V lost 5 bases to trimming and J lost 0 bases; unmatched junction nucleotides: 4.